This TCR beta chain comes out of a study of blood T cell repertoires in COVID-19. Study overall: In each case, the material was cDNA or gDNA derived from T cells, B-cell-depleted T cells, or PBMCs.

This CDR3 spans 15 amino acids. The V and J ends lost 3 bases and 7 bases, in that order; junction bases with no gene match: 9. Germline V gene data show CDR1 as SGHTA and CDR2 as FQGTGA. Here immunoSEQ multiplex PCR was the method, and the copy in TCRdb shows in-frame clones only, minus some. The data show approximately 270,000 clones, about 91% seen once. This clonotype was sampled from a human donor in a cohort exposed to, infected with or recovered from COVID-19 (not recorded which). The donor label of this sample is uncertain. The genes are TRBV7-3 and TRBJ2-1, with TRBD1 identical over 7 bases. Sequencing used PBMCs or T cells enriched from blood (not recorded which). In DNA, the CDR3 is TGTGCCAGCAGCTTCCGACAGGGAGAGCTGAATGAGCAGTTCTTC. Its translation is CASSFRQGELNEQFF.